Presented here are 12 T cell receptor beta chains from one specimen sequenced in a study of CD4+ T cells in melanoma. Method: immunoSEQ multiplex PCR; TCRdb's copy keeps in-frame clones and lacks some. The table includes some 21,000 clones, more than 70% detected once. These receptors were collected from a human donor with melanoma.

This rearrangement joins TRBV7-3 to TRBJ2-5, with D uncertain. The CDR3 totals 14 residues. From germline, CDR1 is SGHTA and CDR2 FQGTGA. With 2 bases removed from V and 2 bases from J, the gap between germline ends came to 9 bases. CDR3 region: CASSLPFRQETQYF. The CDR3 nucleotides read TGTGCCAGCAGCTTACCTTTTCGGCAAGAGACCCAGTACTTC. The full variable domain, completed using reference TRBV7-3 and TRBJ2-5, is GAGVSQTPSNKVTEKGKYVELRCDPISGHTALYWYRQSLGQGPEFLIYFQGTGAADDSGLPNDRFFAVRPEGSVSTLKIQRTERGDSAVYLCASSLPFRQETQYFGPGTRLLVL.

Relative to its sample, this clone is medium-sized. The chain uses TRBV7-6 and TRBJ2-7; possibly TRBD1 for D (6 bases). The ends were cut back, 2 bases at V and 3 bases at J, with 14 bases in the middle. The germline V gene encodes CDR1 SGHVS and CDR2 FNYEAQ. This CDR3 spans 15 amino acids. The chain's CDR3 is CASSLFPGDRYEQYF. CDR3 nucleotides: TGTGCCAGCAGCTTATTCCCAGGGGATCGCTACGAGCAGTACTTC.

This clone appeared a few times. This rearrangement joins TRBV9 to TRBJ1-4, with a tentative D call TRBD1 (6 bases). CDR3 length: 15 amino acids. CDR1 and CDR2 from the germline V gene are SGDLS and YYNGEE. Deletions cut 3 bases from V and 8 bases from J, with 17 bases between. Here the CDR3 DNA reads TGTGCCAGCAGCGCCCTACAGGGTGTTGCGGAAAAACTGTTTTTT. Encoded protein: CASSALQGVAEKLFF.

The chain carries TRBV15 and TRBJ1-5; D unresolved. V lost 5 bases, J lost 1 base, and 9 bases lay in between. The length of the CDR3 is 14 residues. Germline values: CDR1 LNHNV, CDR2 YYDKDF (reference sequence). The CDR3 DNA sequence: TGTGCCACCAGCCGCTACAGCAGCAATCAGCCCCAGCATTTT. Its protein is CATSRYSSNQPQHF.

The chain combines TRBV11-2 with TRBJ1-3, with D perhaps TRBD1 (5 bases). Germline assignment: CDR1 SGHAT and CDR2 FQNNGV. The V and J ends lost 6 bases and 2 bases respectively, with 17 bases between them. The CDR3 spans 16 residues. In nucleotides, the CDR3 is TGTGCCAGCAGTCGACAGTCTCGCTCTACTGGAAACACCATATATTTT. Protein product: CASSRQSRSTGNTIYF. Variable domain in full (rest from reference TRBV11-2 and TRBJ1-3): EAGVAQSPRYKIIEKRQSVAFWCNPISGHATLYWYQQILGQGPKLLIQFQNNGVVDDSQLPKDRFSAERLKGVDSTLKIQPAKLEDSAVYLCASSRQSRSTGNTIYFGEGSWLTVV.

The rearrangement joins TRBV18 to TRBJ1-6; the match to TRBD1 covers 9 bases. The CDR3 length is 17 residues. From germline, CDR1 is KGHSH and CDR2 LQKENI. J lost 9 bases, V lost 2 bases, and 11 bases had no gene match. CDR3 in amino acids: CASSPNSGQGKGSPLHF. The DNA for the CDR3 is TGTGCCAGCTCACCAAACTCCGGACAGGGGAAAGGTTCACCCCTCCACTTT.

This clone is a singleton in its sample. The chain employs TRBV6-1 and TRBJ1-3; TRBD1 might be the D (6 bases). This CDR3 contains 17 residues. V lost 3 bases and J lost 1, with 16 bases in between. Germline V gives CDR1 MNHNS, CDR2 SASEGT. CDR3 in amino acids: CASSDPRGGLSGNTIYF. DNA of the CDR3: TGTGCCAGCAGTGATCCCCGAGGGGGATTATCTGGAAACACCATATATTTT.

This chain links TRBV18 with TRBJ2-5; no clear D gene. The CDR3 has 16 amino acids. Germline CDR1 reads KGHSH; CDR2 reads LQKENI. With 0 bases removed from V and 1 base from J, the gap between germline ends came to 12 bases. The CDR3 DNA reads as TGTGCCAGCTCACCACCCAACGGCCGACCCCAAGAGACCCAGTACTTC. This encodes CASSPPNGRPQETQYF.

V gene TRBV19 combines with J gene TRBJ1-2; 12 bases align to TRBD1. Looked up from germline, CDR1 is LNHDA and CDR2 is SQIVND (reference sequence). The CDR3 sequence is 17 residues long. Trimming removed 5 bases from V and 3 bases from J; junction bases left unmatched: 10. CDR3 sequence (DNA): TGTGCCAGTAGTTCCCACCGGGACAGGGGGCGCTACTATGGCTACACCTTC. This encodes CASSSHRDRGRYYGYTF.

The chain has TRBV2 and TRBJ2-5, with D possibly matching TRBD2 (5 bases). This CDR3 is 14 amino acids long. Germline assignment: CDR1 SNHLY and CDR2 FYNNEI. Deletions cut 5 bases from V and 2 bases from J, with 12 bases between. The CDR3 loop reads CASSPRPGQETQYF. Written as DNA, the CDR3 is TGTGCCAGCAGTCCGAGGCCGGGACAAGAGACCCAGTACTTC.

This chain connects TRBV11-2 to TRBJ2-7; D remains unclear. CDR1 is SGHAT and CDR2 is FQNNGV in the germline V gene. Trimming removed 6 bases at V and 3 bases at J, with 9 bases between. The CDR3 is made up of 12 amino acids. For the CDR3, the DNA is TGTGCCAGCAGTACTATGAGCTACGAGCAGTACTTC. The encoded protein is CASSTMSYEQYF. Looking up the rest from reference TRBV11-2 and TRBJ2-7 gives the full variable domain: EAGVAQSPRYKIIEKRQSVAFWCNPISGHATLYWYQQILGQGPKLLIQFQNNGVVDDSQLPKDRFSAERLKGVDSTLKIQPAKLEDSAVYLCASSTMSYEQYFGPGTRLTVT.

The chain recombines TRBV30 with TRBJ2-5; 7 bases are a match to TRBD1. The CDR3 is made up of 15 amino acids. The ends lost 2 bases at V and 11 bases at J; junction bases unmatched: 17. In germline, CDR1 is GTSNPN, CDR2 SVGIG (reference sequence). The CDR3 spells CAWSPFHDRAPEQYF. CDR3 DNA: TGTGCCTGGAGTCCATTCCATGACAGGGCCCCAGAGCAGTACTTC.